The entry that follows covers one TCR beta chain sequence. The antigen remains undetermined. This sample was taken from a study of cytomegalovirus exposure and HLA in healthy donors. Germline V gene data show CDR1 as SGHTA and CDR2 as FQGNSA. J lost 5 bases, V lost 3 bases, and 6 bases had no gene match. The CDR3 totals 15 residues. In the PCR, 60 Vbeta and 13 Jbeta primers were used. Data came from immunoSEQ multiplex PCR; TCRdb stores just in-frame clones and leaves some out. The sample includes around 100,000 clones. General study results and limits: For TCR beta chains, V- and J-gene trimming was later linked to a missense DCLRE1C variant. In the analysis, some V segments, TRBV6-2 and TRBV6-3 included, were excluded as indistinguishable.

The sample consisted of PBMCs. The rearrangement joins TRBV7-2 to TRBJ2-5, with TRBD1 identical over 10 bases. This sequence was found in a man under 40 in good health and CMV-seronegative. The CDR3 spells CASSFRTGGGETQYF. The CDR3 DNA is TGTGCCAGCAGCTTTCGGACAGGGGGGGGTGAGACCCAGTACTTC.